Listed here are 8 T cell receptor beta chains from one sample, sequenced in a study of CD8 T cells in ankylosing spondylitis. TCRdb recomputed calls from the 5' RACE reads with MiXCR, one row per CDR3 protein. The repertoire includes a few hundred thousand distinct CDR3 sequences, 20% of them detected once, and 3.5% sits in the top ten. The source material was blood, either unsorted or a sorted T cell fraction (not recorded which). These receptors were taken from a female donor with ankylosing spondylitis or in good health (not recorded which).

This clonotype was seen repeatedly, ten times or more. The CDR3 DNA follows: TGTGCCAGCAGCTCCCGGGGCTTAGCAGGCACTGAAGCTTTCTTT. It specifies CASSSRGLAGTEAFF. The chain recombines TRBV3-1 with TRBJ1-1, with D perhaps matching TRBD1 (5 bases). Germline CDR1 reads LGHDT; CDR2 reads YNNKEL (reference sequence). Trimming removed 5 bases at V and 4 bases at J, with 17 bases between. The CDR3 sequence is 15 residues long.

This clonotype occurred a few times. The chain combines TRBV25-1 with TRBJ2-5, with D perhaps TRBD2 (5 bases). The CDR3 length is 16 residues. CDR1 is MGHDK and CDR2 is SYGVNS in the germline V gene. V was shortened by 1 base and J by 5 bases, with 17 bases between the two germline ends. CDR3 region: CASSEFLGSRGETQYF. DNA for the CDR3: TGTGCCAGCAGTGAATTTCTTGGTAGTCGAGGGGAGACCCAGTACTTC.

This clonotype was seen a handful of times. The chain couples TRBV29-1 to TRBJ2-3; D is uncertain. Trimming shortened V by 7 bases and J by 1 base, and 18 bases separated the two germline ends. This CDR3 spans 15 amino acids. In germline, CDR1 is SQVTM, CDR2 ANQGSEA. The CDR3, as DNA: TGCAGCGCCACCCTAGAAGTCGGACGCACAGATACGCAGTATTTT. It specifies CSATLEVGRTDTQYF.

This clonotype has only a few counts. The chain has TRBV29-1 and TRBJ2-3; 13 nucleotides line up with TRBD2. The CDR3 covers 14 residues. Germline values: CDR1 SQVTM, CDR2 ANQGSEA. V was clipped by 8 bases and J by 3 bases; unmatched bases: 5. The CDR3 loop is CSTRTSGRTDTQYF. CDR3 bases: TGCAGCACCAGGACTAGCGGGAGAACAGATACGCAGTATTTT.

There are a few counts of this clonotype. CDR3 DNA sequence: TGTGCCTGGGACAGGGGCCAATCACCCCTCCACTTT. Translating gives CAWDRGQSPLHF. The rearrangement joins TRBV30 to TRBJ1-6; TRBD1 aligns across 8 bases. This CDR3 spans 12 amino acids. V gave up 5 bases and J gave up 10 bases; unmatched junction bases: 4. From germline, CDR1 is GTSNPN and CDR2 SVGIG (reference sequence).

This clonotype was observed a handful of times. The V gene is TRBV7-2, the J gene TRBJ2-1; no firm D call. V lost 2 bases, J lost 4 bases, and 3 bases lay in between. The germline V gene has CDR1 SGHTA and CDR2 FQGNSA. The CDR3 extends over 12 amino acids. The chain's CDR3 is CASSLQYNEQFF. DNA of the CDR3: TGTGCCAGCAGCTTACAATACAATGAGCAGTTCTTC.

The chain employs TRBV12-3 or TRBV12-4 and TRBJ2-1; TRBD2 agrees at 8 bases. After removal of 3 bases from V and 4 bases from J, the junction contained 5 bases not matched to a gene. The CDR3 is made up of 15 amino acids. The CDR3 is CASSFQAGEYNEQFF. The CDR3 DNA sequence: TGTGCCAGCAGTTTTCAAGCGGGGGAATACAATGAGCAGTTCTTC.

The chain couples TRBV19 to TRBJ1-1; no definite D call. Trimming shortened V by 3 bases and J by 3 bases, and 5 bases separated the two germline ends. The CDR3 runs to 12 residues. Germline V gene data show CDR1 as LNHDA and CDR2 as SQIVND (reference sequence). The DNA of the CDR3 is TGTGCCAGTAGTATGGTGGACACTGAAGCTTTCTTT. Amino acids: CASSMVDTEAFF.